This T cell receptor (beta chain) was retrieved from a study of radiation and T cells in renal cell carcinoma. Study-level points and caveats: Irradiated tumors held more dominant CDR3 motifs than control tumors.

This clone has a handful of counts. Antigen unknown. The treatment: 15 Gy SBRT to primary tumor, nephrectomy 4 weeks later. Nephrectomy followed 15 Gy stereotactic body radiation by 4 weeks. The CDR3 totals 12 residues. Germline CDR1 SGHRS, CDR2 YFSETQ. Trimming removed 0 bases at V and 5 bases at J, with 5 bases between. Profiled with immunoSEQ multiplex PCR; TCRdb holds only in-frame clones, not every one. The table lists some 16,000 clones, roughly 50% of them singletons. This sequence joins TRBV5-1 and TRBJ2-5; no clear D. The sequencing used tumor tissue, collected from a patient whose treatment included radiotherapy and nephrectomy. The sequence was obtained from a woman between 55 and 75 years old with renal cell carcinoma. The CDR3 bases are TGCGCCAGCAGCTTGGGTTGGGAGACCCAGTACTTC. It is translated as CASSLGWETQYF.